This T cell receptor beta chain was profiled in a study of T cells in Graves' hyperthyroidism and ophthalmopathy. The CDR3 contains 16 residues. Trimming at V came to 3 bases and at J to 4 bases, leaving 7 bases not matched to a gene. Germline V gene sequence: CDR1 KGHDR, CDR2 SFDVKD. Overall study results and limits: Researchers report that a 13 V-J model separated ophthalmopathy from stable hyperthyroidism. The model forecast ophthalmopathy, anticipating it by a median about 6.5 months before onset. In the blood, most expanded thyroid clonotypes above 0.001 appeared as well.

Clinicians diagnosed patients from clinical symptoms, serum thyroxine and TRAb, thyroid ultrasound and orbital computed tomography. Only a few counts were recorded for this clonotype. Antigen specificity is unknown. TCR beta CDR3 sequences were amplified from RNA transcripts. A set of HTBI primers served as the primers for a first-round RT-PCR of the TCR CDR3. TCRdb fed the multiplex PCR reads into MiXCR, producing one record per CDR3 protein. The sample consists of about 560,000 distinct CDR3 sequences, 16% of them appearing once. The source material was blood. This receptor was taken from a woman under 30 with Graves' hyperthyroidism. J is TRBJ2-3 and V is TRBV24-1; TRBD1 agrees at 9 bases. CDR3 sequence (DNA): TGTGCCACCAGTGATGTCCGGGACAGGGCGGCAGATACGCAGTATTTT. Translated, it gives CATSDVRDRAADTQYF.